This entry describes one TCR beta chain. Its antigen is unknown. This CDR3 contains 15 residues. CDR1 and CDR2 (germline): SGHNT, YYREEE (reference sequence). V lost 3 bases and J lost 5; bases outside the gene matches: 10. PCR amplification relied on 60 Vbeta primers (plus 13 Jbeta primers). The repertoire was sequenced with immunoSEQ multiplex PCR; TCRdb's copy has only in-frame clones and lacks some. The sample carries around 150,000 clones, roughly four fifths recorded once. These data are taken from a study of cytomegalovirus exposure and HLA in healthy donors. Whole-study context: Ancestry clustering placed around 80% of some 400 genotyped donors in the Caucasian-associated cluster. Notes on the study in general: The study recorded over 150 TCR beta chains that were cytomegalovirus-associated.

This TCR derives from a middle-aged man in good health and CMV-seropositive. V and J are TRBV5-4 and TRBJ1-2; TRBD1 matches at 7 bases. The sequenced sample was PBMCs. This CDR3 reads CASSSSTGDRYGYTF. In nucleotides, the CDR3 is TGTGCCAGCAGCTCGTCCACAGGGGATCGGTATGGCTACACCTTC.